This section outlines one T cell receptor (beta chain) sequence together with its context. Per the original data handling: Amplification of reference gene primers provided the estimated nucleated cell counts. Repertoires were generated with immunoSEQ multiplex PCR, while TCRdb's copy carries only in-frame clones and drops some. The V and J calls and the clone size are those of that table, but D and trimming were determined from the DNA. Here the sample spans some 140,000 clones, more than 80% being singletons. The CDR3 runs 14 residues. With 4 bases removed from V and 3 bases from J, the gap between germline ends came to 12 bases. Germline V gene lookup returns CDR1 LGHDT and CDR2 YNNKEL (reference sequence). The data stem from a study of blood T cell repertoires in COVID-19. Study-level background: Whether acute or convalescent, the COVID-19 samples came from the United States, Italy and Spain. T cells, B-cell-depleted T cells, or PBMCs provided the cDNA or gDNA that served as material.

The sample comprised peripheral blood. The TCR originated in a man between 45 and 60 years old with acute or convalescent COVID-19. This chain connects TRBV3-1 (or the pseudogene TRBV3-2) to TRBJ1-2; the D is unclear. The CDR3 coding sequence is TGTGCCAGCAGCCGAGACCCGAGCGACTATGGCTACACCTTC. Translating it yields CASSRDPSDYGYTF.